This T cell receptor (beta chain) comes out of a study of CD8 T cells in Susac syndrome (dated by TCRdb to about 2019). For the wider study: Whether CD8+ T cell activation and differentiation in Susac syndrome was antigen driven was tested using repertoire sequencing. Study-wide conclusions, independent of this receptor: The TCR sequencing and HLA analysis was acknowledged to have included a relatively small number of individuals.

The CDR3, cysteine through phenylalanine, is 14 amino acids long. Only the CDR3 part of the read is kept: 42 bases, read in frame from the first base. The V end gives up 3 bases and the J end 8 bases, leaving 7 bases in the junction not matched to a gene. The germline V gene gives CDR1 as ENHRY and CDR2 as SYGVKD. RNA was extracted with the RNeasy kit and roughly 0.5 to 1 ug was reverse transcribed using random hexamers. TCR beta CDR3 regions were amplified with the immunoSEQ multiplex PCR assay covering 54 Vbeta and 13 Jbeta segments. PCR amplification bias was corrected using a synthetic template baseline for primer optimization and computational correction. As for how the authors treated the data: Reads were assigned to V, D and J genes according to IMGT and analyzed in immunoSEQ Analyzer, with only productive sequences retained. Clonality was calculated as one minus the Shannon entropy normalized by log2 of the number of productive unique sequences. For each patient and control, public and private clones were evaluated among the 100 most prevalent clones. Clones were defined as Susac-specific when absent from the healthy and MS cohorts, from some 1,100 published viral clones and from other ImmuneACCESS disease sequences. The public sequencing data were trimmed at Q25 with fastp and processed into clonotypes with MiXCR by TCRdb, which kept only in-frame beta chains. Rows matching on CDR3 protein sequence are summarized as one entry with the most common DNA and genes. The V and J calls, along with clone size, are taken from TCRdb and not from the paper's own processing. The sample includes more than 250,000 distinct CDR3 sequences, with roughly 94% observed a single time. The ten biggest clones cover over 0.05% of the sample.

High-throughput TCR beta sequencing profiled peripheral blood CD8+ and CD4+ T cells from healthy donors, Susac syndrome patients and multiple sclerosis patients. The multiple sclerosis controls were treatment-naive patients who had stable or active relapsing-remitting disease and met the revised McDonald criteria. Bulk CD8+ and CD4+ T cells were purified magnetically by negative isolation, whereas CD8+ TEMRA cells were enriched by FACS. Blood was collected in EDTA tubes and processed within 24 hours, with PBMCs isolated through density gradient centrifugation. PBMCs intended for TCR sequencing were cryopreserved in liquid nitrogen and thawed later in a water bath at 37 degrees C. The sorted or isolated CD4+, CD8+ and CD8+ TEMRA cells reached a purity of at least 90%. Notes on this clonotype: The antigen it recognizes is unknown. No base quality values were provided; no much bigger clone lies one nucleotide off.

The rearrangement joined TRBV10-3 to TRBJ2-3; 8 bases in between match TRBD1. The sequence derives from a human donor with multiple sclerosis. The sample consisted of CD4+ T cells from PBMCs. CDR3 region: CAISEGTGPGTQYF. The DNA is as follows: TGTGCCATCAGTGAAGGGACAGGACCTGGTACGCAGTATTTT.